The 9 T cell receptor beta chains listed next were all sequenced from one sample in a study of T cells in Graves' hyperthyroidism and ophthalmopathy. Using RNA transcripts as the source, TCR beta CDR3 regions were amplified. The HTBI primer set drove a first-round RT-PCR of the TCR CDR3. TCRdb passed the multiplex PCR reads through MiXCR, listing each CDR3 protein once. The profile covers roughly 300,000 distinct CDR3 sequences, with about 25% appearing a single time and more than 25% taken by the ten largest. The specimen sequenced was blood. Every receptor here comes from a middle-aged man with Graves' hyperthyroidism that later progressed to Graves' ophthalmopathy.

This clonotype was observed many times. The chain links TRBV27 to TRBJ2-2; D assignment may be TRBD1 or TRBD2 (6 bases each). The CDR3 is 15 residues long. Trimming shortened V by 0 bases and J by 6 bases, and 11 bases separated the two germline ends. CDR1 and CDR2 from the germline V gene are MNHEY and SMNVEV (reference sequence). The CDR3 spells CASSLSPGGSGELFF. CDR3 DNA sequence: TGTGCCAGCAGTTTATCGCCCGGGGGCTCCGGGGAGCTGTTTTTT.

The J gene is TRBJ1-1, the V gene TRBV19, with D tentatively TRBD1 (5 bases). The germline gives CDR1 LNHDA, CDR2 SQIVND (reference sequence). This CDR3 region has 13 residues. V gave up 4 bases and J gave up 7 bases, with 13 bases separating them. The CDR3 reads CASSTQGANEAFF. CDR3 bases: TGTGCCAGTAGTACGCAAGGGGCCAATGAAGCTTTCTTT.

This clonotype was counted at least ten times. V usage is TRBV29-1 and J usage is TRBJ2-5; 8 nucleotides align to TRBD2. V was clipped by 5 bases and J by 5 bases; unmatched bases: 13. Looked up from germline, CDR1 is SQVTM and CDR2 is ANQGSEA. CDR3 length: 15 residues. Written as DNA, the CDR3 is TGCAGCGTTTGGGTTAGCGGGATTGAAAGGGAGACCCAGTACTTC. Protein: CSVWVSGIERETQYF.

This clonotype is a singleton in its sample. V usage is TRBV5-5 and J usage is TRBJ1-2; D is ambiguous. The CDR3 totals 12 residues. V lost 4 bases, J lost 4 bases, and 8 bases lay in between. Looked up from germline, CDR1 is SGHKS and CDR2 is YYEKEE (reference sequence). The CDR3 reads CASSGQTYGYTF. DNA for the CDR3: TGTGCCAGCAGCGGGCAGACCTATGGCTACACCTTC.

This clonotype was detected many times. CDR3 region: CSAVPLTGSNQPQHF. CDR3 DNA sequence: TGCAGTGCTGTCCCATTGACAGGCTCGAATCAGCCCCAGCATTTT. The chain employs TRBV20-1 and TRBJ1-5; maybe TRBD1 (6 bases). The germline CDR1 and CDR2 sequences are DFQATT and SNEGSKA (reference sequence). CDR3 length: 15 residues. Deletions cut 5 bases from V and 4 bases from J, with 18 bases between.

This clonotype was seen many times. This may come from a read error, since a much larger clone is one base off. The gene calls are TRBV12-3 or TRBV12-4 and TRBJ1-2; D uncertain. The CDR3 sequence is 13 residues long. V was clipped by 4 bases and J by 3 bases, with 9 bases between them. The CDR3 DNA reads as TGTGCCAGCAGTTCAGTCAGCTACTATGGCTACACCTTC. Its translation is CASSSVSYYGYTF.

This clonotype was counted many times. V usage is TRBV12-3 or TRBV12-4 and J usage is TRBJ2-5; D call uncertain. CDR3 length: 13 amino acids. V lost 5 bases, J lost 0 bases, and 7 bases lay in between. CDR3 coding DNA: TGTGCCAGCAGTCGAAATCACCAAGAGACCCAGTACTTC. Amino acids: CASSRNHQETQYF.

This clonotype was detected ten times or more. The chain uses TRBV2 and TRBJ1-3; no clear D gene. The CDR3 is made up of 12 amino acids. Trimming cost V 6 bases and J 2 bases, with 5 bases left between them. Per germline, CDR1 SNHLY and CDR2 FYNNEI. CDR3 amino acids: CASRAAGNTIYF. The CDR3 DNA reads as TGTGCCAGCAGGGCAGCTGGAAACACCATATATTTT.

Many counts were recorded for this clonotype. The chain couples TRBV5-1 to TRBJ2-2, with D perhaps assigned TRBD1 or TRBD2 (5 bases each). Trimming shortened V by 7 bases and J by 3 bases, and 7 bases separated the two germline ends. Looked up from germline, CDR1 is SGHRS and CDR2 is YFSETQ. The CDR3 loop spans 12 amino acids. The CDR3, as DNA: TGCGCCAGCGGGGGAGACACCGGGGAGCTGTTTTTT. This encodes CASGGDTGELFF.